Following are 32 T cell receptor beta chains from one sample sequenced in a study of CD8 T cells in ankylosing spondylitis. Broader study findings: Ankylosing spondylitis blood appeared to be characterized by a TCR beta motif of eight or nine highly homologous variants.

Antigen specificity for these receptors is unknown. TCRdb re-analysed the 5' RACE reads in MiXCR, keeping a single row per CDR3 protein. The sample lists more than 650,000 distinct CDR3 sequences, roughly 12% occurring once. Sequencing was done on a sample of blood, either unsorted or a sorted T cell fraction (not recorded which). The receptor source for this set is a male donor with ankylosing spondylitis.

The chain recombines TRBV20-1 with TRBJ2-5; D gene unclear. Germline values: CDR1 DFQATT, CDR2 SNEGSKA (reference sequence). The V gene lost 3 bases and the J gene lost 5 bases, with 10 bases spanning the gap. This CDR3 has 12 amino acids. CDR3 sequence reads: CSASFRWETQYF. The DNA of the CDR3 is TGCAGTGCTAGTTTCAGATGGGAGACCCAGTACTTC.

There are a few counts of this clonotype. The rearrangement links TRBV12-3 or TRBV12-4 to TRBJ2-7; the match to TRBD1 covers 7 bases. The CDR3 extends over 13 amino acids. The trim removed 6 bases at V and 5 bases at J, leaving 7 bases unmatched. The CDR3, as DNA: TGTGCCAGCAGGGCAGGGGGAGTCCACGAGCAGTACTTC. This sequence encodes CASRAGGVHEQYF.

This clonotype came up a few times. The chain couples TRBV7-2 to TRBJ2-1; D not certain. The CDR3 is made up of 14 amino acids. V lost 0 bases and J 6 bases, leaving 9 bases between the germline ends. Germline V gene lookup returns CDR1 SGHTA and CDR2 FQGNSA. CDR3 sequence (DNA): TGTGCCAGCAGCTTAGCCCCTTTGGTCAATGAGCAGTTCTTC. Translated, it gives CASSLAPLVNEQFF.

This clonotype has a handful of counts. The chain joins TRBV18 to TRBJ2-7; D is tentatively TRBD1 or TRBD2 (5 bases each). The CDR3 spans 17 residues. Germline V gives CDR1 KGHSH, CDR2 LQKENI. Deletions cut 0 bases from V and 2 bases from J, with 17 bases between. CDR3 DNA sequence: TGTGCCAGCTCACCACCTGGGGGAAGTTTATCCCCCTACGAGCAGTACTTC. This sequence encodes CASSPPGGSLSPYEQYF.

This clonotype has more than one count but fewer than ten. The chain employs TRBV12-3 or TRBV12-4 and TRBJ1-1, with 11 bases identical to TRBD1. The CDR3 is 14 amino acids. V trimming: 8 bases; J trimming: 5 bases; junction bases outside the gene matches: 7. DNA for the CDR3: TGTGCCAGCGCCCGGGACAGGGGGGAAACTGAAGCTTTCTTT. Protein: CASARDRGETEAFF.

This clonotype was picked up many times. The rearrangement joins TRBV20-1 to TRBJ1-6; D possibly corresponds to TRBD1 (5 bases). Germline loops: CDR1 DFQATT, CDR2 SNEGSKA (reference sequence). CDR3 length: 13 residues. With 5 bases removed from V and 9 bases from J, the gap between germline ends came to 14 bases. The CDR3: CSARAGLGSPLHF. The CDR3 coding sequence is TGCAGTGCTCGGGCAGGGTTAGGTTCACCCCTCCACTTT.

Only a few counts were recorded for this clonotype. At one end, the junction sequence differs from germline, possibly due to a read error. This chain links TRBV5-1 with TRBJ2-5; 8 nucleotides align to TRBD2. This CDR3 is built from 12 residues. Germline values: CDR1 SGHRS, CDR2 YFSETQ. This chain's CDR3 is CASRLEAGAQYF. CDR3 bases: TGCGCCAGCAGGTTGGAAGCGGGGGCCCAGTACTTC.

The rearrangement joins TRBV20-1 to TRBJ2-7, with 8 bases identical to TRBD1. Germline V gene data show CDR1 as DFQATT and CDR2 as SNEGSKA (reference sequence). The CDR3 loop spans 13 amino acids. V was pared by 5 bases and J by 4 bases, with 7 bases of the junction left unmatched. The CDR3 is CSADSGGGYEQYF. The CDR3 DNA reads TGCAGTGCTGATTCAGGGGGCGGATACGAGCAGTACTTC.

The rearrangement joins TRBV20-1 to TRBJ1-4; TRBD1 might be the D (6 bases). The length of the CDR3 is 13 residues. Between the trimmed V and J ends, which lost 4 bases and 1 base, there was a span of 7 bases. Germline CDR1 and CDR2: DFQATT and SNEGSKA (reference sequence). CDR3 DNA: TGCAGTGCTACAGGGGTAACTAATGAAAAACTGTTTTTT. It yields the protein CSATGVTNEKLFF.

The chain is built from TRBV3-1 and TRBJ1-1; D ambiguous. This CDR3 has 12 residues. Germline V lookup: CDR1 LGHDT, CDR2 YNNKEL (reference sequence). Trimming removed 2 bases from V and 11 bases from J, with 12 bases in between. DNA of the CDR3: TGTGCCAGCAGCCAAACGGGCGAAGGCGCTTTCTTT. Protein product: CASSQTGEGAFF.

This clonotype showed up many times. The V gene is TRBV20-1, the J gene TRBJ2-3, with TRBD2 matching 8 bases. The germline gives CDR1 DFQATT, CDR2 SNEGSKA (reference sequence). This CDR3 region has 16 residues. V gave up 0 bases and J gave up 3 bases; unmatched junction bases: 8. The CDR3 coding sequence is TGCAGTGCTAGAGATCCACTCAGCGGGAGAACAGATACGCAGTATTTT. As protein: CSARDPLSGRTDTQYF.

Here the CDR3 DNA reads TGTGCCAGCTCACCAAACGGGGCAGATACGCAGTATTTT. It encodes CASSPNGADTQYF. The chain employs TRBV18 and TRBJ2-3; D possibly corresponds to TRBD2 (5 bases). Germline CDR1 and CDR2: KGHSH and LQKENI. V was cut by 2 bases and J by 4 bases, with 7 bases left in between. This CDR3 contains 13 residues.

This clonotype has a handful of counts. The chain uses TRBV20-1 and TRBJ2-7, with D possibly being TRBD1 (5 bases). Between the trimmed V and J ends, which lost 2 bases and 0 bases, there was a span of 23 bases. CDR1 and CDR2 from the germline V gene are DFQATT and SNEGSKA (reference sequence). The CDR3 has 18 residues. The CDR3 coding sequence is TGCAGTGCTAGAAAAAGGGAACAGGCGATAATCTTCTCCTACGAGCAGTACTTC. This translates into CSARKREQAIIFSYEQYF.

This chain uses TRBV6-5 with TRBJ2-6; D gene ambiguous. V was cut by 2 bases and J by 3 bases, with 2 bases left in between. Germline V gene lookup returns CDR1 MNHEY and CDR2 SVGAGI. The CDR3 consists of 13 residues. CDR3 loop: CASSYVGANVLTF. The CDR3 nucleotides read TGTGCCAGCAGTTACGTTGGGGCCAACGTCCTGACTTTC.

In its sample, this clonotype was seen a few times. The rearrangement uses TRBV7-9 and TRBJ2-7, with TRBD2 matching over 12 bases. The ends lost 2 bases at V and 3 bases at J; junction bases unmatched: 2. The length of the CDR3 is 15 residues. Germline-derived CDR1 and CDR2 are SEHNR and FQNEAQ (reference sequence). The CDR3 DNA reads TGTGCCAGCAGCTTACAGACTAGCGGGGGCTACGAGCAGTACTTC. It specifies CASSLQTSGGYEQYF.

The table lists this clonotype with a few counts. The gene calls are TRBV7-9 and TRBJ2-5, with a weak D call TRBD1 (6 bases). V lost 0 bases and J lost 3, with 11 bases in between. The CDR3 is 15 residues long. CDR1 and CDR2 (germline): SEHNR, FQNEAQ (reference sequence). The CDR3 sequence is CASSLAGEGEETQYF. CDR3 DNA sequence: TGTGCCAGCAGCTTAGCGGGAGAGGGGGAAGAGACCCAGTACTTC.

This clonotype was detected many times. This rearrangement joins TRBV7-2 to TRBJ1-2; weak D call: TRBD1 (6 bases). Germline CDR1 SGHTA, CDR2 FQGNSA. The V and J ends lost 3 bases and 5 bases respectively, with 16 bases between them. CDR3 size: 15 residues. CDR3 in amino acids: CASSFSGEGGYGYTF. CDR3 sequence (DNA): TGTGCCAGCAGCTTTAGTGGGGAAGGGGGGTATGGCTACACCTTC.

This clonotype showed up just a few times. The chain joins TRBV28 to TRBJ2-1, with TRBD1 as a possible D gene (5 bases). This CDR3 comprises 13 residues. Trimming took off 7 bases at V and 4 bases at J, with 11 bases between the two ends. Per the germline V gene, CDR1 is MDHEN and CDR2 is SYDVKM. DNA for the CDR3: TGTGCCAGCATCAAAGACAGTTACAATGAGCAGTTCTTC. This encodes CASIKDSYNEQFF.

The J gene is TRBJ1-4, the V gene TRBV12-3 or TRBV12-4, with D hard to call. The CDR3 is made up of 14 amino acids. Trimming took 7 bases from V and 8 from J, leaving 17 bases between them. For the CDR3, the DNA is TGTGCCAGCATCAAAGCCGGGAACCGGGAAAAACTGTTTTTT. Translation gives CASIKAGNREKLFF.

This clonotype was counted between two and nine times. The rearrangement links TRBV6-1 to TRBJ2-3; the match to TRBD1 covers 9 bases. V was pared by 8 bases and J by 4 bases, with 7 bases of the junction left unmatched. The germline gives CDR1 MNHNS, CDR2 SASEGT. The CDR3 consists of 14 residues. CDR3 coding DNA: TGTGCCAGCGCCGGGACAGGGAGCCCAGATACGCAGTATTTT. It codes for CASAGTGSPDTQYF.

The chain joins TRBV20-1 to TRBJ2-1; 7 bases match TRBD2. The CDR3 loop spans 11 amino acids. Germline V gene lookup returns CDR1 DFQATT and CDR2 SNEGSKA (reference sequence). Trimming at V came to 5 bases and at J to 12 bases, leaving 7 bases not matched to a gene. CDR3: CSALRLAPQFF. Written as DNA, the CDR3 is TGCAGTGCTTTAAGACTAGCCCCGCAGTTCTTC.

The chain has TRBV7-9 and TRBJ2-2; D remains ambiguous. Between the trimmed V and J ends, which lost 4 bases and 2 bases, there was a span of 8 bases. Germline assignment: CDR1 SEHNR and CDR2 FQNEAQ (reference sequence). This CDR3 contains 14 residues. The CDR3 is CASSSIDNTGELFF. CDR3 nucleotide sequence: TGTGCCAGCAGCTCTATTGATAACACCGGGGAGCTGTTTTTT.

The chain combines TRBV20-1 with TRBJ2-1; 13 bases fit TRBD2. Germline V gene data show CDR1 as DFQATT and CDR2 as SNEGSKA (reference sequence). V lost 1 base, J lost 6 bases, and 3 bases stayed unmatched. CDR3 length equals 15 residues. The CDR3 loop reads CSARGTSGGGNEQFF. Here the CDR3 DNA reads TGCAGTGCTAGAGGGACTAGCGGGGGAGGCAATGAGCAGTTCTTC.

The J gene is TRBJ2-7, the V gene TRBV6-1; TRBD1 matches 9 bases. After removal of 0 bases from V and 8 bases from J, the junction contained 2 bases not matched to a gene. Germline-derived CDR1 and CDR2 are MNHNS and SASEGT. CDR3 length equals 13 residues. The CDR3 here is CASSEADRGKQYF. CDR3 sequence (DNA): TGTGCCAGCAGTGAAGCAGACAGGGGGAAGCAGTACTTC.

This chain connects TRBV14 to TRBJ2-1; D is unclear. The germline V and J ends were trimmed by 1 base and 3 bases, with 7 bases remaining between them. From germline, CDR1 is SGHDN and CDR2 FVKESK. The CDR3 extends over 14 amino acids. This CDR3 reads CASSQGILYNEQFF. Written as DNA, the CDR3 is TGTGCCAGCAGCCAAGGGATTCTCTACAATGAGCAGTTCTTC.

The chain recombines TRBV9 with TRBJ1-1; a possible D gene is TRBD1 (6 bases). Looked up from germline, CDR1 is SGDLS and CDR2 is YYNGEE. V was shortened by 0 bases and J by 7 bases, with 13 bases between the two germline ends. The CDR3 covers 14 residues. Written as DNA, the CDR3 is TGTGCCAGCAGCGTAGCCCCAGGGGCCGGTGAAGCTTTCTTT. Protein sequence: CASSVAPGAGEAFF.

The table lists this clonotype with a few counts. J is TRBJ1-5 and V is TRBV20-1; D unresolved. The CDR3 runs 15 residues. Trimming removed 3 bases from V and 1 base from J, with 13 bases in between. The germline V gene encodes CDR1 DFQATT and CDR2 SNEGSKA (reference sequence). The CDR3 DNA is TGCAGTGCTAGGATCGGGGTATGGAGCAATCAGCCCCAGCATTTT. This translates into CSARIGVWSNQPQHF.

This clonotype was observed at least ten times. The chain recombines TRBV7-2 with TRBJ2-1; D not resolved. From germline, CDR1 is SGHTA and CDR2 FQGNSA. The CDR3 consists of 13 residues. The ends were cut back, 2 bases at V and 8 bases at J, with 10 bases in the middle. The CDR3 DNA sequence: TGTGCCAGCAGCTTACAGACTGGGGATGAGCAGTTCTTC. This gives the protein CASSLQTGDEQFF.

V is TRBV6-2 or TRBV6-3 and J is TRBJ2-1; no firm D call. V dropped 2 bases and J dropped 0 bases, with 11 bases sitting between them. This CDR3 comprises 16 residues. Germline V gene lookup returns CDR1 MNHEY and CDR2 SVGEGT. The CDR3 nucleotides read TGTGCCAGCAGTTACCGGTCAGTAAGCTCCTACAATGAGCAGTTCTTC. The encoded protein is CASSYRSVSSYNEQFF.

The table lists this clonotype with a count of one. Germline and junction disagree at one end, which may indicate a read error. This rearrangement joins TRBV5-4 to TRBJ2-3; no definite D call. This CDR3 is built from 12 residues. The germline CDR1 and CDR2 sequences are SGHNT and YYREEE (reference sequence). CDR3 coding DNA: TGTGCCACCAGCTTGGCCAGGAAGGAGCAGTATTTT. Its protein is CATSLARKEQYF.

The chain recombines TRBV7-2 with TRBJ2-3; D perhaps matches TRBD2 (6 bases). The CDR3 is made up of 15 amino acids. V lost 1 base and J lost 3, with 11 bases in between. Germline V gene data show CDR1 as SGHTA and CDR2 as FQGNSA. The CDR3 protein is CASSLVVGRTDTQYF. CDR3 in DNA: TGTGCCAGCAGCTTAGTAGTCGGGAGAACAGATACGCAGTATTTT.

V is TRBV7-9 and J is TRBJ2-1; weak D call: TRBD2 (6 bases). The CDR3 length is 16 residues. V shed 2 bases and J shed 2 bases, with 13 bases lying between them. Germline CDR1 reads SEHNR; CDR2 reads FQNEAQ (reference sequence). The CDR3 coding sequence is TGTGCCAGCAGCTTAAAGGGTTGGGGGGCCTACAATGAGCAGTTCTTC. Translation gives CASSLKGWGAYNEQFF.